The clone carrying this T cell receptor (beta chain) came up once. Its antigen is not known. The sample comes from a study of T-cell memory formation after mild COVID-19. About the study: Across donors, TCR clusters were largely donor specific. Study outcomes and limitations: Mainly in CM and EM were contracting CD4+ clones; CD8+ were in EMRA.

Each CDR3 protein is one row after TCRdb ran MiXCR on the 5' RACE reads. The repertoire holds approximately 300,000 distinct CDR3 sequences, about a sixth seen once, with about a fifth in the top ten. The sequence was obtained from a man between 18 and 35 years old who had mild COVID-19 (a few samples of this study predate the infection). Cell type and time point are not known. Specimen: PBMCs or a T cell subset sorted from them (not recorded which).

The CDR3: CASSFDRGRRNTIYF. The CDR3 nucleotides read TGTGCCAGCAGCTTTGACAGGGGGCGAAGAAACACCATATATTTT. The chain combines TRBV5-6 with TRBJ1-3; 10 positions match TRBD1. CDR3 length: 15 residues. V lost 2 bases, J lost 5 bases, and 4 bases stayed unmatched. CDR1 and CDR2 (germline): SGHDT, YYEEEE.